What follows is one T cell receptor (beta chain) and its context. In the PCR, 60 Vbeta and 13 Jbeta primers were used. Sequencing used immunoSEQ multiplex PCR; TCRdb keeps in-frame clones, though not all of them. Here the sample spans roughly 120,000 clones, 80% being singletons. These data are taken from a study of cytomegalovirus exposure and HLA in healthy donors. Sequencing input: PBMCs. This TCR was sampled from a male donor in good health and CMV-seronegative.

The CDR3 protein is CATSRDVTPGGYTF. CDR3 sequence (DNA): TGTGCCACCAGCAGAGATGTGACTCCGGGAGGCTACACCTTC. The V and J genes are TRBV15 and TRBJ1-2; D is unclear. The CDR3 covers 14 residues. From germline, CDR1 is LNHNV and CDR2 YYDKDF (reference sequence). Trimming removed 0 bases from V and 8 bases from J, with 13 bases in between.